These 11 T cell receptor beta chains originate from one sample sequenced in a study of T cell changes during pregnancy in multiple sclerosis. This table comes from immunoSEQ multiplex PCR, and its TCRdb copy is limited to in-frame clones, with some not included. The sample holds under 70,000 clones; 80% to 95% are singletons and the top ten take 1.5% to 2.5%. Sequences were derived from peripheral blood, sampled in the third trimester of pregnancy. Receptor source: a female donor in good health, enrolled as a control in a pregnancy study.

This rearrangement joins TRBV18 to TRBJ2-6; 14 bases map to TRBD2. V shed 2 bases, J shed 4 bases, and the junction held 4 bases outside the gene matches. Germline assignment: CDR1 KGHSH and CDR2 LQKENI. This CDR3 spans 18 amino acids. CDR3 nucleotide sequence: TGTGCCAGCTCACCAGGGGGACTAGCGGGAGTAGGGGCCAACGTCCTGACTTTC. Translating gives CASSPGGLAGVGANVLTF.

The rearrangement joins TRBV20-1 to TRBJ2-1; D unclear. Trimming pared 1 base from V and 9 bases from J, leaving 7 bases between. CDR1 and CDR2 (germline): DFQATT, SNEGSKA (reference sequence). The CDR3 is 11 amino acids. DNA for the CDR3: TGCAGTGCTAGAGCACTACGTGAGCAGTTCTTC. Translation: CSARALREQFF.

This chain joins TRBV19 and TRBJ2-4, with 7 bases that match TRBD2. This CDR3 is 14 amino acids long. V dropped 4 bases and J dropped 3; count of bases not matched to a gene: 3. The germline gives CDR1 LNHDA, CDR2 SQIVND (reference sequence). The CDR3 DNA reads TGTGCCAGTAGTACCGCTAGCGGCAAAAACATTCAGTACTTC. It specifies CASSTASGKNIQYF.

The rearrangement uses TRBV28 and TRBJ1-5; D unresolved. Trimming took off 7 bases at V and 3 bases at J, with 19 bases between the two ends. This CDR3 comprises 16 residues. Germline V gives CDR1 MDHEN, CDR2 SYDVKM. CDR3: CASILNRGGSNQPQHF. The DNA for the CDR3 is TGTGCCAGCATTCTAAACCGGGGAGGGTCCAATCAGCCCCAGCATTTT.

This clone appeared a few times. This rearrangement joins TRBV30 to TRBJ1-1, with 9 positions matching TRBD1. The CDR3 has 15 amino acids. J lost 1 base, V lost 2 bases, and 5 bases had no gene match. The germline V gene has CDR1 GTSNPN and CDR2 SVGIG (reference sequence). The CDR3, as DNA: TGTGCCTGGAGTCACAGGGGGCGGGCGAACACTGAAGCTTTCTTT. As protein: CAWSHRGRANTEAFF.

This chain links TRBV6-4 with TRBJ1-5; 8 bases are a match to TRBD1. The germline V gene has CDR1 MRHNA and CDR2 SNTAGT. CDR3 size: 15 residues. Unmatched junction bases numbered 9, after V lost 6 bases and J lost 5 bases. CDR3 in DNA: TGTGCCAGCAGGGGAAATGAGACAGGGGATCAGCCCCAGCATTTT. Its translation: CASRGNETGDQPQHF.

The chain has TRBV15 and TRBJ2-7; no reliable D call. Between the trimmed V and J ends, which lost 5 bases and 6 bases, there was a span of 14 bases. Germline CDR1 LNHNV, CDR2 YYDKDF (reference sequence). The CDR3 contains 13 residues. Here the CDR3 DNA reads TGTGCCACCAGCGGAAATTGGGCCAGCGAGCAGTACTTC. It specifies CATSGNWASEQYF.

The V gene is TRBV7-9, the J gene TRBJ2-1; the D gene is possibly TRBD1 (7 bases). The CDR3 sequence is 16 residues long. Per the germline V gene, CDR1 is SEHNR and CDR2 is FQNEAQ (reference sequence). V was trimmed by 2 bases and J by 10 bases, leaving 21 bases between them. The CDR3 sequence: CASSLRGTDVLGEQFF. CDR3 nucleotides: TGTGCCAGCAGCTTACGCGGGACAGATGTCTTGGGGGAGCAGTTCTTC.

The chain links TRBV9 to TRBJ2-3, with D uncertain. In germline, CDR1 is SGDLS, CDR2 YYNGEE. The CDR3 spans 14 residues. V dropped 0 bases and J dropped 4 bases, with 9 bases sitting between them. The CDR3 nucleotides read TGTGCCAGCAGCGTAGTTTACTCGTCAGATACGCAGTATTTT. It translates to CASSVVYSSDTQYF.

V gene TRBV5-6 combines with J gene TRBJ2-1; D remains ambiguous. Germline V gene lookup returns CDR1 SGHDT and CDR2 YYEEEE. Trimming shortened V by 2 bases and J by 4 bases, and 7 bases separated the two germline ends. This CDR3 is 13 amino acids long. The CDR3 DNA sequence: TGTGCCAGCAGCTTAGGAGAATACAATGAGCAGTTCTTC. Protein product: CASSLGEYNEQFF.

The chain links TRBV5-4 to TRBJ2-7; D gene ambiguous. There are 15 residues in the CDR3. V shed 0 bases and J shed 0 bases, with 10 bases lying between them. The germline CDR1 and CDR2 sequences are SGHNT and YYREEE (reference sequence). The CDR3 here is CASSLEQVSSYEQYF. The CDR3 DNA is TGTGCCAGCAGCTTGGAGCAGGTTAGCTCCTACGAGCAGTACTTC.